This is a list of T cell receptor beta chains from one sample in a study of shared clonotypes between healthy human individuals. Libraries were prepared by immunoSEQ multiplex PCR; TCRdb keeps only in-frame clonotypes and omits some of them. The sample lists hundreds of thousands of clones, roughly 70% seen once, with around 1.6% in the top ten. The sample taken for sequencing was memory CD4+ T cells sorted from blood. The source is a woman in her twenties or thirties in good health. Both conserved end residues are part of each CDR3. Only part of the rows carry a size: once, few, many, or a class if the clone is expanded.

TRBJ2-4	-	18	TRBV4-2	CASSQGPAEHSAKNIQYF
TRBJ2-4	once	17	TRBV5-3	CARSLSDRLVVKNIQYF
TRBJ1-6	-	12	TRBV2	CATKVGNSPLHF
TRBJ1-1	-	14	TRBV5-1	CASSSGQPRTEAFF
TRBJ2-7	few	18	TRBV29-1	CSVAGGLAGAEGTYEQYF
TRBJ2-7	-	17	TRBV25-1	CASSESRTGHSSYEQYF
TRBJ2-2	-	15	TRBV28	CASRVPGPNTGELFF
TRBJ2-2	once	14	TRBV7-3	CASSLSGSTGELFF
TRBJ2-1	few	15	TRBV7-7	CASSPGLAGANEQFF
TRBJ2-7	few	15	TRBV7-8	CASSLVGQGYDEQYF
TRBJ1-1	-	13	TRBV5-1	CASRIQVNTEAFF
TRBJ2-5	-	11	TRBV20-1	CSAMALGTQYF
TRBJ1-3	-	16	TRBV6-1	CASSESRGFSGNTIYF
TRBJ2-3	-	14	TRBV7-2	CASSKLGITDTQYF
TRBJ2-4	-	13	TRBV30	CAWSAGTENIQYF
TRBJ2-6	-	16	TRBV29-1	CSVPGLAVTGANVLTF
TRBJ2-5	-	12	TRBV7-9	CASSTIEETQYF
TRBJ1-3	-	16	TRBV28	CASSLQRTTTGNTIYF
TRBJ2-7	-	14	TRBV11-1	CASRYGQGNYEQYF
TRBJ2-2	-	14	TRBV28	CASSLRWNTGELFF
TRBJ1-4	-	16	TRBV13	CASSRAGSATNEKLFF
TRBJ2-7	-	11	TRBV28	CASSAGDKQYF
TRBJ1-2	-	13	TRBV30	CAWSSGGLGGYTF
TRBJ2-5	-	15	TRBV25-1	CASSSGTGGQETQYF
TRBJ2-7	-	16	TRBV5-4	CASSSQAGVATYEQYF
TRBJ2-7	-	13	TRBV28	CASSLGLTYEQYF
TRBJ2-5	-	15	TRBV11-2	CASSFRRRESETQYF
TRBJ2-3	-	14	TRBV30	CAWSSGTVGSWQYF
TRBJ1-6	-	15	TRBV28	CASKGWDRVDSPLHF
TRBJ1-1	-	15	TRBV5-5	CASSLRARENTEAFF
TRBJ1-2	-	13	TRBV14	CASSQDRRYGYTF